These 14 T cell receptor beta chains came from one sample sequenced in a study of cytomegalovirus exposure and HLA in healthy donors. PCR amplification relied on 60 Vbeta primers (plus 13 Jbeta primers). Assay: immunoSEQ multiplex PCR; the TCRdb copy retains only in-frame clones and omits some. Of some 70,000 clones listed, about 73% are singletons. The sequenced material came from PBMCs. The receptors come from a woman in her twenties or thirties in good health and CMV-seronegative.

This clone was counted only a few times. The chain employs TRBV29-1 and TRBJ2-2; D gene uncertain. From germline, CDR1 is SQVTM and CDR2 ANQGSEA. V was shortened by 0 bases and J by 2 bases, with 4 bases between the two germline ends. The CDR3 is made up of 13 amino acids. Here the CDR3 reads CSVEDGNTGELFF. CDR3 in DNA: TGCAGCGTTGAAGACGGTAACACCGGGGAGCTGTTTTTT.

The rearrangement uses TRBV5-1 and TRBJ2-7; a possible D gene is TRBD2 (5 bases). V lost 5 bases and J lost 4, with 22 bases in between. This CDR3 contains 16 residues. CDR1 SGHRS and CDR2 YFSETQ come from the germline V gene. Here the CDR3 DNA reads TGCGCCAGCAGTAAAGACTACCGGGATCCAGGTTACGAGCAGTACTTC. The encoded protein is CASSKDYRDPGYEQYF.

In DNA form, the CDR3 reads TGTGCCAGCACTGGACGGGATTACAATGAGCAGTTCTTC. Encoded protein: CASTGRDYNEQFF. The V gene is TRBV9, the J gene TRBJ2-1; perhaps TRBD2 as D (5 bases). This CDR3 region has 13 residues. Germline V gene data show CDR1 as SGDLS and CDR2 as YYNGEE. V dropped 6 bases and J dropped 4 bases, with 11 bases sitting between them.

The chain has TRBV9 and TRBJ1-2, with D possibly matching TRBD1 (5 bases). V lost 2 bases to trimming and J lost 2 bases, with 13 bases between them. The CDR3 sequence is 15 residues long. Germline V gene lookup returns CDR1 SGDLS and CDR2 YYNGEE. The CDR3 loop reads CASSVQGKGNYGYTF. In nucleotides, the CDR3 is TGTGCCAGCAGCGTCCAGGGTAAGGGGAACTATGGCTACACCTTC.

The chain joins TRBV14 to TRBJ2-3, with 10 bases that match TRBD2. Germline assignment: CDR1 SGHDN and CDR2 FVKESK. The CDR3 contains 18 residues. After removal of 0 bases from V and 2 bases from J, the junction contained 8 bases not matched to a gene. CDR3 in amino acids: CASSQEGGLAGDTDTQYF. The DNA of the CDR3 is TGTGCCAGCAGCCAAGAGGGCGGGCTAGCGGGGGACACAGATACGCAGTATTTT. The variable domain in full, completed from reference TRBV14 and TRBJ2-3, reads EAGVTQFPSHSVIEKGQTVTLRCDPISGHDNLYWYRRVMGKEIKFLLHFVKESKQDESGMPNNRFLAERTGGTYSTLKVQPAELEDSGVYFCASSQEGGLAGDTDTQYFGPGTRLTVL.

The chain employs TRBV7-9 and TRBJ1-2; the D is unclear. Germline V CDR1 and CDR2: SEHNR, FQNEAQ (reference sequence). V was trimmed by 6 bases and J by 2 bases, leaving 13 bases between them. This CDR3 has 14 amino acids. CDR3 nucleotides: TGTGCCAGCAGGGTACTTGGGCCCAACTATGGCTACACCTTC. Translation gives CASRVLGPNYGYTF.

The chain employs TRBV5-4 and TRBJ2-1; 11 nucleotides agree with TRBD1. This CDR3 spans 15 amino acids. The J segment lost 8 bases and the V segment lost 4 bases, leaving 8 bases of the junction unmatched. Germline values: CDR1 SGHNT, CDR2 YYREEE (reference sequence). The CDR3 is CASSAPGQGVHEQFF. CDR3 DNA: TGTGCCAGCAGCGCGCCGGGACAGGGGGTCCATGAGCAGTTCTTC.

V is TRBV7-2 and J is TRBJ1-3; TRBD1 is a possible D gene (5 bases). CDR1 and CDR2 (germline): SGHTA, FQGNSA. There are 14 residues in the CDR3. Trimming took off 7 bases at V and 0 bases at J, with 10 bases between the two ends. This CDR3 is CASKKGNSGNTIYF. The CDR3, as DNA: TGTGCCAGCAAGAAGGGGAACTCTGGAAACACCATATATTTT.

The chain recombines TRBV29-1 with TRBJ2-5; TRBD1 matches 7 bases. This CDR3 is 15 amino acids long. V shed 2 bases, J shed 4 bases, and the junction held 10 bases outside the gene matches. Germline V gene sequence: CDR1 SQVTM, CDR2 ANQGSEA. The CDR3 sequence: CSVENPKTGIETQYF. The DNA of the CDR3 is TGCAGCGTTGAAAATCCTAAGACAGGGATAGAGACCCAGTACTTC.

This clone was counted a few times. The junction differs from germline at one of its ends, possibly a read error. This chain links TRBV7-7 with TRBJ2-5; 12 bases line up with TRBD2. The germline CDR1 and CDR2 sequences are SSHAT and FNYEAQ (reference sequence). The CDR3 is made up of 16 amino acids. The CDR3 nucleotides are TGTGCTAGCAGCTTAGGAGGACTAGCGGGGCTGGAGACCCAGTACTTC. Translating it yields CASSLGGLAGLETQYF.

The rearrangement uses TRBV11-2 and TRBJ2-1; no reliable D call. V was trimmed by 8 bases and J by 0 bases, leaving 11 bases between them. Germline CDR1 SGHAT, CDR2 FQNNGV. CDR3 length: 14 amino acids. CDR3 DNA: TGTGCCAGCGTCCGTGGCCCCTCCTACAATGAGCAGTTCTTC. Encoded protein: CASVRGPSYNEQFF. Full variable domain (remainder filled in from reference TRBV11-2 and TRBJ2-1): EAGVAQSPRYKIIEKRQSVAFWCNPISGHATLYWYQQILGQGPKLLIQFQNNGVVDDSQLPKDRFSAERLKGVDSTLKIQPAKLEDSAVYLCASVRGPSYNEQFFGPGTRLTVL.

V is TRBV5-6 and J is TRBJ2-2; TRBD2 is a possible D gene (6 bases). Per germline, CDR1 SGHDT and CDR2 YYEEEE. V was clipped by 4 bases and J by 7 bases, with 14 bases between them. The CDR3 has 14 amino acids. The CDR3 sequence: CASSRAWRGGELFF. Here the CDR3 DNA reads TGTGCCAGCAGCCGTGCCTGGAGGGGCGGGGAGCTGTTTTTT.

This clone was found once. The conserved final phenylalanine or tryptophan is absent from the CDR3, which likely points to a read error. The V and J genes are TRBV4-1 and TRBJ1-2, with 7 bases identical to TRBD1. J lost 6 bases, V lost 3 bases, and 7 bases had no gene match. The CDR3 is made up of 14 amino acids. The germline V gene encodes CDR1 MGHRA and CDR2 YSYEKL. The CDR3 nucleotides read TGCGCCAGCAGCCACAGAGACAGGGACAATGGCTACACCGTC. Amino acids: CASSHRDRDNGYTV.

The chain combines TRBV30 with TRBJ1-6; TRBD1 aligns across 7 bases. The CDR3 totals 14 residues. V lost 5 bases, J lost 4 bases, and 5 bases stayed unmatched. Germline CDR1 GTSNPN, CDR2 SVGIG (reference sequence). The CDR3 DNA follows: TGTGCCTGGGGGGACAGAGGTTATAATTCACCCCTCCACTTT. Residues: CAWGDRGYNSPLHF.